The present T cell receptor (beta chain) was sequenced within a study of T-cell reconstitution after alpha-beta-depleted transplantation in children. Study-wide findings and caveats: Some patients' high day-60 TCRbeta diversity was traced to surviving recipient T cells and thymic progenitors. It was reported that alpha-beta T cells came from several hundred expanded graft clones (about two months after transplant). Hyperexpanded clones declined; after one year, newly produced T cells mostly supplied diversity.

The CDR3 covers 11 residues. Trimming left V 1 base short and J 9 bases short, with 7 bases between. Germline V gene sequence: CDR1 LGHDT, CDR2 YNNKEL (reference sequence). Unique molecular identifiers were used in preparing the TCRbeta library. TCRdb called the PCR reads again in MiXCR, with one record for every CDR3 protein. The repertoire holds about a million distinct CDR3 sequences, with about 29% as singletons. This clonotype was recorded a few times. Its matching antigen is unknown. This rearrangement joins TRBV3-1 to TRBJ2-7; no clear D gene. The specimen comprised PBMCs, mostly from graft donor cells, sampled 360 days after TCRalphabeta/CD19-depleted stem cell transplant. The sequence came from a boy younger than two who had a stem cell transplant for SCID, so the T cells may come from the graft donor. CDR3 sequence: CASSQGGRQYF. DNA for the CDR3: TGTGCCAGCAGCCAAGGGGGTAGGCAGTACTTC.